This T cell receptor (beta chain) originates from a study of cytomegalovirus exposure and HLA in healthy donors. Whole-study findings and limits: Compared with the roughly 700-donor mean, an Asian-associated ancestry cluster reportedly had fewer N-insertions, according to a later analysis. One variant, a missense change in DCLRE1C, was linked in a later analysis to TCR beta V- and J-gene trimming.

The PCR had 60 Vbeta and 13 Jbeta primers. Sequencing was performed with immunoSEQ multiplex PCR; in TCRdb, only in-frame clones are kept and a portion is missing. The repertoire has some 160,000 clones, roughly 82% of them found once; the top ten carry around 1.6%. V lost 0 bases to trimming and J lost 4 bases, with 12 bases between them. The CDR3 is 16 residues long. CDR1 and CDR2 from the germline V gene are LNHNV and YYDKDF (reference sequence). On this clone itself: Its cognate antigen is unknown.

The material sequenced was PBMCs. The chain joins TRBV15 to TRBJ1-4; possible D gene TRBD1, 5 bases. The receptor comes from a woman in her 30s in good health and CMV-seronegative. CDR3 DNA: TGTGCCACCAGCAGAGAACGAACAGGCCTTAATGAAAAACTGTTTTTT. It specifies CATSRERTGLNEKLFF.